Presented here are 16 T cell receptor beta chains from one specimen sequenced in a study of OX40 agonist ivuxolimab in advanced cancers. Produced via immunoSEQ multiplex PCR; TCRdb's table is partial and in-frame only. Among about 94,000 clones listed, around 86% were seen once. Here the sequenced sample was CD4+ or CD8+ T cells sorted from blood, taken in a trial of the OX40 agonist ivuxolimab. Receptors originate from an adult with an advanced solid tumor such as melanoma, head and neck, liver or kidney cancer.

This chain uses TRBV27 with TRBJ1-3; 7 bases are shared with TRBD1. The CDR3 extends over 14 amino acids. CDR1 is MNHEY, CDR2 SMNVEV, per germline (reference sequence). V was clipped by 5 bases and J by 5 bases; unmatched bases: 6. This chain's CDR3 is CASSRQGQRNTIYF. CDR3 sequence (DNA): TGTGCCAGCAGTAGACAGGGCCAGAGAAACACCATATATTTT.

The chain recombines TRBV6-4 with TRBJ1-2; D might be TRBD1 (6 bases). The CDR3 has 12 amino acids. In germline, CDR1 is MRHNA, CDR2 SNTAGT. Trimming took off 7 bases at V and 3 bases at J, with 9 bases between the two ends. CDR3 protein: CASTGQHYGYTF. The CDR3 region has the DNA TGTGCCAGCACCGGACAGCACTATGGCTACACCTTC.

V gene TRBV10-1 combines with J gene TRBJ2-4; 10 nucleotides agree with TRBD1. This CDR3 region has 13 residues. The V gene end was trimmed by 6 bases and the J gene end by 6 bases; junction bases not matched to a gene: 2. The V gene's germline CDR1 is WNHNN and CDR2 SYGVQD (reference sequence). This chain's CDR3 is CASSRDRGNIQYF. In DNA form, the CDR3 reads TGCGCCAGCAGCAGGGACAGGGGAAACATTCAGTACTTC.

The chain has TRBV10-3 and TRBJ2-1, with 9 positions matching TRBD1. Trimming at V came to 7 bases and at J to 4 bases, leaving 5 bases not matched to a gene. The CDR3 loop spans 14 amino acids. Per germline, CDR1 ENHRY and CDR2 SYGVKD. CDR3 loop: CAITGTGIYNEQFF. The CDR3 coding sequence is TGTGCCATCACAGGGACAGGGATTTACAATGAGCAGTTCTTC.

This sequence joins TRBV7-6 and TRBJ2-3; tentatively, D is TRBD1 or TRBD2 (5 bases each). The CDR3 length is 15 residues. CDR1 is SGHVS, CDR2 FNYEAQ, per germline. Between the trimmed V and J ends, which lost 5 bases and 0 bases, there was a span of 12 bases. The CDR3 DNA is TGTGCCAGCAGCCAGTGGGGCGGGAGCACAGATACGCAGTATTTT. Protein product: CASSQWGGSTDTQYF. The full variable domain, completed using reference TRBV7-6 and TRBJ2-3, is GAGVSQSPRYKVTKRGQDVALRCDPISGHVSLYWYRQALGQGPEFLTYFNYEAQQDKSGLPNDRFSAERPEGSISTLTIQRTEQRDSAMYRCASSQWGGSTDTQYFGPGTRLTVL.

CDR3 coding DNA: TGTGCCAGCACCCCGGGACAGGGGTGGCAGCCCCAGCATTTT. Encoded protein: CASTPGQGWQPQHF. The chain joins TRBV27 to TRBJ1-5, with 10 bases matching TRBD1. This CDR3 comprises 14 residues. V gave up 7 bases and J gave up 7 bases; unmatched junction bases: 7. Germline V CDR1 and CDR2: MNHEY, SMNVEV (reference sequence).

The chain carries TRBV5-6 and TRBJ1-3; D is undetermined. Germline V gene sequence: CDR1 SGHDT, CDR2 YYEEEE. The V end lost 0 bases, the J end lost 7 bases, and 5 bases lay between the germline ends. This CDR3 has 12 amino acids. CDR3 region: CASSLGTNTIYF. The CDR3 DNA reads as TGTGCCAGCAGCTTGGGGACCAACACCATATATTTT.

This clone appeared a few times. The V gene is TRBV19, the J gene TRBJ1-4, with 7 nucleotides matching TRBD1. Germline V gives CDR1 LNHDA, CDR2 SQIVND (reference sequence). J gave up 6 bases and V 7 bases, and 8 bases lay outside the gene matches. The CDR3 is 14 amino acids. The CDR3 sequence is CASNLQGIDEKLFF. The CDR3 DNA reads as TGTGCCAGTAATCTACAGGGGATTGATGAAAAACTGTTTTTT.

The rearrangement uses TRBV7-9 and TRBJ1-6; weak D call: TRBD1 (5 bases). V was clipped by 5 bases and J by 7 bases, with 9 bases between them. This CDR3 is 13 amino acids long. Germline CDR1 SEHNR, CDR2 FQNEAQ (reference sequence). CDR3 sequence reads: CASSGGGNSPLHF. In nucleotides, the CDR3 is TGTGCCAGCAGCGGGGGGGGAAATTCACCCCTCCACTTT.

The chain is built from TRBV9 and TRBJ2-7; 7 bases match TRBD2. This CDR3 spans 15 amino acids. The J segment lost 7 bases and the V segment lost 0 bases, leaving 10 bases of the junction unmatched. Per germline, CDR1 SGDLS and CDR2 YYNGEE. The CDR3 sequence: CASSVVTGGLGEQYF. CDR3 coding DNA: TGTGCCAGCAGCGTAGTCACGGGGGGTTTAGGGGAGCAGTACTTC. The complete variable domain, with remaining parts taken from reference TRBV9 and TRBJ2-7, reads DSGVTQTPKHLITATGQRVTLRCSPRSGDLSVYWYQQSLDQGLQFLIQYYNGEERAKGNILERFSAQQFPDLHSELNLSSLELGDSALYFCASSVVTGGLGEQYFGPGTRLTVT.

CDR3 sequence reads: CASSLALMGRDEQFF. The DNA of the CDR3 is TGTGCCAGCAGCTTAGCGTTAATGGGGAGGGATGAGCAGTTCTTC. The V call is TRBV7-2, the J call TRBJ2-1, with TRBD2 matching 7 bases. Unmatched junction bases numbered 7, after V lost 0 bases and J lost 8 bases. CDR1 and CDR2 (germline): SGHTA, FQGNSA. The CDR3 extends over 15 amino acids.

This clone was counted once. The rearrangement links TRBV6-5 to TRBJ2-5; perhaps TRBD2 as D (5 bases). This CDR3 has 14 residues. V was cut by 7 bases and J by 4 bases, with 16 bases left in between. Looked up from germline, CDR1 is MNHEY and CDR2 is SVGAGI. CDR3 region: CASTRGSPAETQYF. The CDR3 DNA reads TGTGCCAGCACTCGGGGAAGTCCCGCAGAGACCCAGTACTTC.

The chain links TRBV13 to TRBJ2-6; D remains unclear. CDR1 PRHDT and CDR2 FYEKMQ come from the germline V gene (reference sequence). V lost 2 bases, J lost 3 bases, and 2 bases lay in between. This CDR3 has 13 amino acids. The CDR3 here is CASSLHGANVLTF. The DNA for the CDR3 is TGTGCCAGCAGCTTACATGGGGCCAACGTCCTGACTTTC.

This rearrangement joins TRBV5-1 to TRBJ2-1; D may be TRBD1 or TRBD2 (5 bases each). The CDR3 runs to 17 residues. Trimming removed 4 bases at V and 2 bases at J, with 19 bases between. CDR1 and CDR2 (germline): SGHRS, YFSETQ. The CDR3 here is CASSTPGRPSAYNEQFF. The CDR3 DNA reads as TGCGCCAGCAGCACCCCGGGACGCCCGTCCGCCTACAATGAGCAGTTCTTC.

Of note for this clone: The junction differs from germline at one of its ends, possibly a read error. The genes are TRBV20-1 and TRBJ2-5, with TRBD2 identical over 8 bases. In germline, CDR1 is DFQATT, CDR2 SNEGSKA (reference sequence). The CDR3 is made up of 11 amino acids. CDR3 residues: CSLRGVQTQYF. Written as DNA, the CDR3 is TGTTCATTGCGGGGGGTACAGACCCAGTACTTC.

The V call is TRBV6-6, the J call TRBJ1-2; D is ambiguous. The CDR3 extends over 14 amino acids. V lost 0 bases and J 8 bases, leaving 13 bases between the germline ends. The germline V gene encodes CDR1 MNHNY and CDR2 SVGAGI (reference sequence). The CDR3 DNA is TGTGCCAGCAGTTACTCGAAGGAGCTTGGGGGCTACACCTTC. It is translated as CASSYSKELGGYTF.